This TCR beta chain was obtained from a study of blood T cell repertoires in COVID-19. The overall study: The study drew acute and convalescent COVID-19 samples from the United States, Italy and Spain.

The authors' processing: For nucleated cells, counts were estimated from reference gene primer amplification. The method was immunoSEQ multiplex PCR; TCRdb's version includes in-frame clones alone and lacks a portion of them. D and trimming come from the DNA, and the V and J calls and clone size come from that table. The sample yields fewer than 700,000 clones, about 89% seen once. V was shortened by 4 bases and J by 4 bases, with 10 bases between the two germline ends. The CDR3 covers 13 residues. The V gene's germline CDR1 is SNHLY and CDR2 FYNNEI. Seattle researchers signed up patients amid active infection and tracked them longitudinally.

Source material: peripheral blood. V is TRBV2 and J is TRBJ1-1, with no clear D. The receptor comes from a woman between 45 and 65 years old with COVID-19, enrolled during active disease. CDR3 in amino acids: CASSVEEGTEAFF. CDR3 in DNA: TGTGCCAGCAGTGTAGAGGAGGGCACTGAAGCTTTCTTT.